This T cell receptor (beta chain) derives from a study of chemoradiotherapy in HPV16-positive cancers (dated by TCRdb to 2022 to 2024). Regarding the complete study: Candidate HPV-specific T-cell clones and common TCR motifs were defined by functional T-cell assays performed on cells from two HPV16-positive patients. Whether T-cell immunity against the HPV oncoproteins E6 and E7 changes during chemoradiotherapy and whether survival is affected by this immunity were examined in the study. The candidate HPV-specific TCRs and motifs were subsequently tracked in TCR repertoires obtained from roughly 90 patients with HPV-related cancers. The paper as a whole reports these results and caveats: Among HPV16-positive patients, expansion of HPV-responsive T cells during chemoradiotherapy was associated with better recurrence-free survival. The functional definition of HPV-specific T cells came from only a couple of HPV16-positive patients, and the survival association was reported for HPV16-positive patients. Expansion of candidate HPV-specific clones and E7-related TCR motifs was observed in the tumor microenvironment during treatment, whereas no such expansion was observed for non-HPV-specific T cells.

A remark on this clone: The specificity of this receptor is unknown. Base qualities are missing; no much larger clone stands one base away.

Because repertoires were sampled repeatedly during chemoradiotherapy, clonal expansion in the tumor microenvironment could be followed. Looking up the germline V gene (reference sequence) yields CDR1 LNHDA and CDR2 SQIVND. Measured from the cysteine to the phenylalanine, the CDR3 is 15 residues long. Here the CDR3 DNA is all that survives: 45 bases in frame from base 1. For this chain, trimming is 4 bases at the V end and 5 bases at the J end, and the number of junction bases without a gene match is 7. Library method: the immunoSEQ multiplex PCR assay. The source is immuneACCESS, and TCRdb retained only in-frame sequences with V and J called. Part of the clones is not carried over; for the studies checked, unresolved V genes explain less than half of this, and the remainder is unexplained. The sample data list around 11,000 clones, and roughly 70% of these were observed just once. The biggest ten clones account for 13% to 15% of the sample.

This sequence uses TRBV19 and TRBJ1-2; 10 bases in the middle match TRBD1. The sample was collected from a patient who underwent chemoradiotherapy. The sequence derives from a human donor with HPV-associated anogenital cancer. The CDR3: CASSRPGQGIYGYTF. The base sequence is TGTGCCAGTAGTAGACCGGGACAGGGGATTTATGGCTACACCTTC.